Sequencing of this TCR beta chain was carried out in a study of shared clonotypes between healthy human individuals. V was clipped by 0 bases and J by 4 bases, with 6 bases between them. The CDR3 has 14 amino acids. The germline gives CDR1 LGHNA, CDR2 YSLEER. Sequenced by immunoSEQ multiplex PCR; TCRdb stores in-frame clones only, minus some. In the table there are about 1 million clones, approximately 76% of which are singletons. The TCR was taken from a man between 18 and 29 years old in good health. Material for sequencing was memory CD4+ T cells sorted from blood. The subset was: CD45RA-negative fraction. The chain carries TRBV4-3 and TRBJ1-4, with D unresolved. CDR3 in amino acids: CASSQDYGNEKLFF. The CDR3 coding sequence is TGCGCCAGCAGCCAAGACTACGGTAATGAAAAACTGTTTTTT.